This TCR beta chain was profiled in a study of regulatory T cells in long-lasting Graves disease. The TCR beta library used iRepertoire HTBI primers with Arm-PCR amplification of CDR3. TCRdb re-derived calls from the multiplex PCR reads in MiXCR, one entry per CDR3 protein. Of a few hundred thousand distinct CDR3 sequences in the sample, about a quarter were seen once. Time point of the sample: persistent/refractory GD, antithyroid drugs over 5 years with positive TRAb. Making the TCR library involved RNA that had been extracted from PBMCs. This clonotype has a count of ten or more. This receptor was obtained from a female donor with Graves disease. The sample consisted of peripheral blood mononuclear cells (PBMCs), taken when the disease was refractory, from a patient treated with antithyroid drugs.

Here the CDR3 DNA reads TGTGCCAGCAGCCCCAGTGGGAGGGGGCGGACTGAAGCTTTCTTT. Its translation is CASSPSGRGRTEAFF. The rearrangement joins TRBV3-1 to TRBJ1-1; 7 positions agree with TRBD1. Per germline, CDR1 LGHDT and CDR2 YNNKEL (reference sequence). This CDR3 comprises 15 residues. Trimming cost V 4 bases and J 5 bases; bases outside gene matches: 10.